This T cell receptor (beta chain) was sequenced for a study of response to subunit inactivated influenza vaccine. From germline, CDR1 is DFQATT and CDR2 SNEGSKA (reference sequence). The CDR3 extends over 15 amino acids. V trimming: 4 bases; J trimming: 7 bases; junction bases outside the gene matches: 7. One entry per CDR3 protein results from TCRdb running MiXCR on the RT-PCR reads. The sample lists 650,000 to 850,000 distinct CDR3 sequences; roughly 14% were seen once. Source: PBMCs from blood, taken approximately 15 days before vaccination. This TCR was sampled from a middle-aged man who received an inactivated influenza vaccine. The chain joins TRBV20-1 to TRBJ2-1; TRBD2 matches at 13 bases. The CDR3 DNA follows: TGCAGTGCTAAGGGACTAGCGGGAAAGGATAATGAGCAGTTCTTC. Translation gives CSAKGLAGKDNEQFF.